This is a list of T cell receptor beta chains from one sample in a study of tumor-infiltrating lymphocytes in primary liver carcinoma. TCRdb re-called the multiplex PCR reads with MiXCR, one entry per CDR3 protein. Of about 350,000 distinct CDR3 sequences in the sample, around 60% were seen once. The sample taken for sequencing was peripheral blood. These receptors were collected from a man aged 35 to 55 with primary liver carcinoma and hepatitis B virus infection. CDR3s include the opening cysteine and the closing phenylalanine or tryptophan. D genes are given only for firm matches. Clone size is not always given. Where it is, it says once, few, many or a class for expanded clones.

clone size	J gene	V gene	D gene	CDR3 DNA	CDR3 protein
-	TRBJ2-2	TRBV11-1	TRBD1	TGTGCCAGGAGTTCCAGGGGGTCGTTCATCGGGGAGCTGTTTTTT	CARSSRGSFIGELFF
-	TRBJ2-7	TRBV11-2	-	TGTGCCAGCAGCTTAGGACATGTCTACGAGCAGTACTTC	CASSLGHVYEQYF
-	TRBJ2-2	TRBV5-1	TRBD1	TGCGCCAGCAGCTACAACGATATTCGGACAGGCCCCACCGGGGAGCTGTTTTTT	CASSYNDIRTGPTGELFF
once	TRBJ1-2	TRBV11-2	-	TGTGCCAGCAGTTCCCAGGACGAGCTCACTAACTATGGCTACACCTTC	CASSSQDELTNYGYTF
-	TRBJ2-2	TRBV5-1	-	TGCGCCAGCGCCCTTAACACCGGGGAGCTGTTTTTT	CASALNTGELFF
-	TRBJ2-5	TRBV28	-	TGTGCCAGCAGTCTTGACAGCGAAGAGACCCAGTACTTC	CASSLDSEETQYF
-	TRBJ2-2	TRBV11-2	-	-	CPSSSGDSTPGSCFF
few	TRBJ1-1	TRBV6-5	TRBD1	TGTGCCAGCAGTTACTCGGATGGACAGGGGGCAGTTTACACTGAAGCTTTCTTT	CASSYSDGQGAVYTEAFF
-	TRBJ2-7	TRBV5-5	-	TGTGCCAGCAGTTCCCCCGGGAAAGAATACGAGCAGTACTTC	CASSSPGKEYEQYF
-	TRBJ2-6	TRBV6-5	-	TGTGCCAGCACCCTAAAAGGCACAGCCTACTCTGGGACCAACGTCCTGACTTTC	CASTLKGTAYSGTNVLTF
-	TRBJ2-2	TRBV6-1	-	TGTGCCAGCAGTGAAGCGGTCCTCACCGGGGAGCTGTTTTTT	CASSEAVLTGELFF
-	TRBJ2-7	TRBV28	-	TGTGCCAGCGGGGACATGGGGAGCTCCTACGAGCAGTACTTC	CASGDMGSSYEQYF
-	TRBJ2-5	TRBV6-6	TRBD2	TGTGCCAGCGATTATCTTCGGGAGGGAGAGACCCAATACTTC	CASDYLREGETQYF
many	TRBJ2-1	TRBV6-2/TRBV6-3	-	TGTGCCAGCAGTTACGCCAGCGCGAAATACAATGAGCAGTTCTTC	CASSYASAKYNEQFF
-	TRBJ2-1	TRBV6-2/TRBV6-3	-	TGTGCCAGCAGTTACTCCCCCAGCGGCGGAGGCCACAATGAGCAGTTCTTC	CASSYSPSGGGHNEQFF
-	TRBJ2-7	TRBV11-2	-	TGTGCCAACAGCTGGTCTAGCCAAGTCTACGAGCAGTACTTC	CANSWSSQVYEQYF
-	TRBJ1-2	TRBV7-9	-	TGTGCCAGCAGCCGGACTCGGGACGGATTCTATGGCTACACCTTC	CASSRTRDGFYGYTF
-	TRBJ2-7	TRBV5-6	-	TGTGCCAGCAGCTCGAGTCAGGGGAGCTCCTACGAGCAGTACTTC	CASSSSQGSSYEQYF
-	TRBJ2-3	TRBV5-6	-	TGTGCCAGCAGCTTGTACCGGGACATGGTCACAGATACGCAGTATTTT	CASSLYRDMVTDTQYF
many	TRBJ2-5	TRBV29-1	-	TGCAGCGTTGAGGCACGGGCGGGGACCCAGTACTTC	CSVEARAGTQYF
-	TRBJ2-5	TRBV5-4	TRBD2	TGTGCCAGCAGCTTGATTAGCGGGAGTTGGCAAGCAGAGACCCAGTACTTC	CASSLISGSWQAETQYF
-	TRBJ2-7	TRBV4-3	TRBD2	TGCGCCAGCAGCCTTATCTGGGAGCCCGGACGGGCGGGAGGGGAATACGAGCAGTACTTC	CASSLIWEPGRAGGEYEQYF
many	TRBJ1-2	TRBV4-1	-	TGCGCCAGCAGCCAACCTTTTCGGGGTCGTGATGGCTACACCTTC	CASSQPFRGRDGYTF
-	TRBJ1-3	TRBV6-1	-	TGTGCCAGCACCAGGGGACAAATCAGCTCTGGAAACACCATATATTTT	CASTRGQISSGNTIYF
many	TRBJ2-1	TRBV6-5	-	TGTGCCAGTCACGGGTACAATGAGCAGTTCTTC	CASHGYNEQFF
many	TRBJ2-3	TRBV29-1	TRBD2	TGCAGCGTGACTAGCGGGAGTGGCACAGATACGCAGTATTTT	CSVTSGSGTDTQYF
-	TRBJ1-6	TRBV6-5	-	TGTGCCAGTAGCCTAAAGGGTTTGAATTCACCCCTCCACTTT	CASSLKGLNSPLHF
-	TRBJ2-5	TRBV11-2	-	TGTGCCAGCACCGTAAGCCACCAAGAGACCCAGTACTTC	CASTVSHQETQYF
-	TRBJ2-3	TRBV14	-	TGTGCCAGCAGCAGGTCCCAGGGTTCGGATACGCAGTATTTT	CASSRSQGSDTQYF
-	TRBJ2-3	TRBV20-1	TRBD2	TGCAGTGCTAGAGAGGGACTAGGAGGCGATACGCAGTATTTT	CSAREGLGGDTQYF
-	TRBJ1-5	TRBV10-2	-	TGCGCCAGCAGTGAGGGGGCAGGGAGCAATCACCCTCAGCATTTT	CASSEGAGSNHPQHF
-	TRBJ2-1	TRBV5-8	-	TGTGCCAGCAGCTTGGGACCCGCGAGCTACAATGAGCAGTTCTTC	CASSLGPASYNEQFF
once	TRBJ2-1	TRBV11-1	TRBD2	TGTGCCAACTCCCCGGGACTAGGTTCCGCCAGTGAGCAGTTCTTC	CANSPGLGSASEQFF
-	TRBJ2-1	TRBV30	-	TGTGCCTGGAGTGTACTCAACAATGAGCAGTTCTTC	CAWSVLNNEQFF
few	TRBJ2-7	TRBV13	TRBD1	TGTGCCAGCAGCTTACAGGGGGCGGAATACGAGCAGTACTTC	CASSLQGAEYEQYF
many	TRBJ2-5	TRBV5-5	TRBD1	TGTGCCAGCAGCCGTAACAGGGGCCAAGAGACCCAGTACTTC	CASSRNRGQETQYF
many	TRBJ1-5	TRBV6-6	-	TGTGCCAGCAGTTACTCTGCCGACAGGACCAGCAATCAGCCCCAGCATTTT	CASSYSADRTSNQPQHF
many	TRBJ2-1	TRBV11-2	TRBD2	TGTGCCAGCAGCTCCTTCACTAGCGGGTCCCGTAGCATGGTCTTC	CASSSFTSGSRSMVF
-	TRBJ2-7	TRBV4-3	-	TGCGCCAGCAGCCCGGAATTAGCGGTCGCATCCTACGAGCATTACTTC	CASSPELAVASYEHYF
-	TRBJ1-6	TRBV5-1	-	TGCGCCAGCCGCCGTGAAGGGGGGGATTCACCCCTCCACTTT	CASRREGGDSPLHF
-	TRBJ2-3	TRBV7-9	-	TGTGCCAGCAGCTTAGAAGGGCAGGCGGATACGCAATATTTT	CASSLEGQADTQYF
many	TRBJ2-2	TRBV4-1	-	TGCGCCAGCAGCCAGGCCGGGACGGGGAACACCGGGGAGCTGTTTTTT	CASSQAGTGNTGELFF
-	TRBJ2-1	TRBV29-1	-	TGTGGCGTCTACAACGGACAAAGCAATGAGCAGTTCTTC	CGVYNGQSNEQFF
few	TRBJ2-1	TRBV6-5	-	TGTGCCAGCAGTTACTCGATAGACTCCTACAATGAGCAATTCTTC	CASSYSIDSYNEQFF
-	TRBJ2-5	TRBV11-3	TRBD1	TGTGCCAGCGGAGCCGGGACAGGAGAAGAGACCCAGTACTTC	CASGAGTGEETQYF
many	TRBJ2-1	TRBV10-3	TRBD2	TGTGCCATCAGTCAGGGACTAGCGGTTGGCAATGAGCAGTTCTTC	CAISQGLAVGNEQFF
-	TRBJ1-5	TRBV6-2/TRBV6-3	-	TGTGCCTGCAGTTATCTCAACAGGGAAAATCAGCCCCAGCATTTT	CACSYLNRENQPQHF
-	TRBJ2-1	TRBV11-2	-	TGTGCCAGCTCACCGGGCGGACACTATAAGGAGCAGTTCTTC	CASSPGGHYKEQFF
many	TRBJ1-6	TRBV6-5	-	TGTGCCAGCAGTTTAACAGGGTTTGATTCACCCCTCCACTTT	CASSLTGFDSPLHF
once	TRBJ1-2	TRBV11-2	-	TGTGCCAGCAGCTCCTCGTTGAATTCTATTGGCCAAACCTTC	CASSSSLNSIGQTF
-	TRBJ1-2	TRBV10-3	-	TGTGTCATCAGTGAGGCCCAAGGGCCTAACTATGACTACACCTTC	CVISEAQGPNYDYTF
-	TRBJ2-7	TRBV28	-	TGTGCCAGCAGTCCAAGGCAGGCGTACCCCCTCGAGCAACACTTC	CASSPRQAYPLEQHF
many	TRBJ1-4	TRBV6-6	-	TGTGCCAGCAGTTATGCGGACCCAGATAATGAAAAACTGTTTTTT	CASSYADPDNEKLFF
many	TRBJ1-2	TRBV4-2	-	TGTGCCAGCAGCCAAGAAAGGAGGGTAGGACGCGTAAAAGATGGCTACACCTTC	CASSQERRVGRVKDGYTF
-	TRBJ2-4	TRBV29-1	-	TGCAGCGTTGCGCACGAGGGGGGCAACGTTCAGTACTTC	CSVAHEGGNVQYF